The 12 T cell receptor beta chains given below trace back to one sample, sequenced in a study of control samples from healthy donors and cancer patients. Sequencing was performed with immunoSEQ multiplex PCR; in TCRdb, only in-frame clones are kept and a portion is missing. The repertoire holds around 180,000 clones, around 90% seen once, with around 2% in the top ten. Material: blood. These receptors all stem from a woman aged 40 to 50 in good health.

The chain joins TRBV2 to TRBJ1-5; D unclear. This CDR3 spans 13 amino acids. Trimming took off 7 bases at V and 0 bases at J, with 7 bases between the two ends. Per the germline V gene, CDR1 is SNHLY and CDR2 is FYNNEI. CDR3 protein: CASTQYSNQPQHF. The CDR3 DNA is TGTGCCAGCACCCAGTATAGCAATCAGCCCCAGCATTTT.

This clone was observed once. This chain connects TRBV6-2 or TRBV6-3 to TRBJ2-3, with 11 bases identical to TRBD2. The CDR3 runs to 17 residues. From germline, CDR1 is MNHEY and CDR2 SVGEGT. Trimming removed 5 bases from V and 6 bases from J; junction bases left unmatched: 13. The CDR3 is CASSQRLAGSLVDTQYF. CDR3 DNA: TGTGCCAGCAGTCAAAGACTAGCGGGGTCTCTGGTGGATACGCAGTATTTT.

This chain uses TRBV5-4 with TRBJ2-3; D possibly corresponds to TRBD2 (6 bases). Germline CDR1 reads SGHNT; CDR2 reads YYREEE (reference sequence). The CDR3 is 15 residues long. V lost 4 bases, J lost 5 bases, and 17 bases lay in between. The CDR3 spells CASSEFTGVGDTQYF. In DNA form, the CDR3 reads TGTGCCAGCAGCGAATTTACGGGGGTAGGAGATACGCAGTATTTT.

This clone was seen just once. This chain joins TRBV6-5 and TRBJ2-7; D unclear. Between the trimmed V and J ends, which lost 8 bases and 5 bases, there was a span of 16 bases. The germline gives CDR1 MNHEY, CDR2 SVGAGI. This CDR3 has 13 residues. CDR3 sequence (DNA): TGTGCCAGCGGGATAACTGGCTTGGACGAGCAGTACTTC. This translates into CASGITGLDEQYF.

This clone was counted only a few times. This rearrangement joins TRBV14 to TRBJ1-1; D is possibly TRBD1 (5 bases). The germline gives CDR1 SGHDN, CDR2 FVKESK. Trimming took off 2 bases at V and 10 bases at J, with 11 bases between the two ends. This CDR3 region has 12 residues. Here the CDR3 reads CASSQWGTRAFF. The CDR3 DNA reads as TGTGCCAGCAGCCAATGGGGGACTCGAGCTTTCTTT.

This clone has a single count. The V call is TRBV6-4, the J call TRBJ2-3; the D gene is possibly TRBD2 (7 bases). Deletions cut 3 bases from V and 6 bases from J, with 16 bases between. The CDR3 runs to 15 residues. In germline, CDR1 is MRHNA, CDR2 SNTAGT. CDR3 residues: CASSDRRGGVDTQYF. The CDR3 coding sequence is TGTGCCAGCAGTGATCGGAGGGGGGGAGTTGATACGCAGTATTTT.

The chain recombines TRBV19 with TRBJ1-1, with D unclear. The germline V and J ends were trimmed by 10 bases and 1 base, with 13 bases remaining between them. The CDR3 totals 13 residues. Germline V CDR1 and CDR2: LNHDA, SQIVND (reference sequence). CDR3 sequence: CATKDFPNTEAFF. CDR3 coding DNA: TGTGCCACGAAGGACTTCCCGAACACTGAAGCTTTCTTT. Complete variable domain (other parts from reference TRBV19 and TRBJ1-1): DGGITQSPKYLFRKEGQNVTLSCEQNLNHDAMYWYRQDPGQGLRLIYYSQIVNDFQKGDIAEGYSVSREKKESFPLTVTSAQKNPTAFYLCATKDFPNTEAFFGQGTRLTVV.

The V gene is TRBV27, the J gene TRBJ2-7, with TRBD2 matching over 8 bases. V dropped 2 bases and J dropped 0; count of bases not matched to a gene: 0. The CDR3 is 14 residues long. In germline, CDR1 is MNHEY, CDR2 SMNVEV (reference sequence). The CDR3 protein is CASSLLAGSYEQYF. The CDR3 DNA is TGTGCCAGCAGTTTACTAGCGGGCTCCTACGAGCAGTACTTC.

The V call is TRBV7-7, the J call TRBJ2-1; 11 bases match TRBD2. The germline CDR1 and CDR2 sequences are SSHAT and FNYEAQ (reference sequence). The CDR3 consists of 17 residues. V trimming: 1 base; J trimming: 4 bases; junction bases outside the gene matches: 6. The CDR3 is CASSLGSSGGPYNEQFF. The DNA of the CDR3 is TGTGCCAGCAGCTTAGGGTCTAGCGGGGGGCCGTACAATGAGCAGTTCTTC.

This sequence joins TRBV29-1 and TRBJ1-1, with D maybe TRBD1 (6 bases). CDR1 SQVTM and CDR2 ANQGSEA come from the germline V gene. With 5 bases removed from V and 6 bases from J, the gap between germline ends came to 10 bases. The CDR3 sequence is 11 residues long. The CDR3 DNA reads TGCAGCGTTACAGGGAGTTCTGAAGCTTTCTTT. It translates to CSVTGSSEAFF.

This clone was counted once. The sample holds other DNA sequences that translate to the same CDR3. The chain joins TRBV18 to TRBJ1-5; TRBD1 matches at 7 bases. This CDR3 is built from 13 residues. The trim removed 3 bases at V and 7 bases at J, leaving 3 bases unmatched. Germline values: CDR1 KGHSH, CDR2 LQKENI. The CDR3: CASSPDRVQPQHF. CDR3 DNA: TGTGCCAGCTCACCTGACAGGGTCCAGCCCCAGCATTTT.

The chain uses TRBV13 and TRBJ1-6; D is unclear. The CDR3 sequence is 12 residues long. V lost 0 bases, J lost 9 bases, and 3 bases lay in between. In germline, CDR1 is PRHDT, CDR2 FYEKMQ (reference sequence). The CDR3 DNA sequence: TGTGCCAGCAGCTTAGGCGTTTCACCCCTCCACTTT. Encoded protein: CASSLGVSPLHF.